These 14 T cell receptor beta chains came from one sample sequenced in a study of T cells in tumors after PD-1 blockade. Some clones are missing from TCRdb's copy, which holds only in-frame ones; the method was immunoSEQ multiplex PCR. Counted here are nearly 25,000 clones, roughly 85% occurring once; the ten biggest clones make up around 12%. The sample was PBMCs, taken after anti-PD-1 treatment. The receptors come from a human donor with basal cell carcinoma.

V and J are TRBV5-1 and TRBJ2-3; the D gene is possibly TRBD1 (6 bases). Germline CDR1 and CDR2: SGHRS and YFSETQ. The CDR3 is made up of 16 amino acids. Between the trimmed V and J ends, which lost 1 base and 1 base, there was a span of 13 bases. As DNA, the CDR3 is TGCGCCAGCAGCTTGATCGGGACAATGGGCACAGATACGCAGTATTTT. It specifies CASSLIGTMGTDTQYF.

The chain combines TRBV7-6 with TRBJ2-1; 10 nucleotides match TRBD2. V shed 2 bases, J shed 0 bases, and the junction held 10 bases outside the gene matches. CDR3 length: 19 amino acids. Looked up from germline, CDR1 is SGHVS and CDR2 is FNYEAQ. Here the CDR3 DNA reads TGTGCCAGCAGCTTACTAGCGGGGGTCTTAAGCGGCTCCTACAATGAGCAGTTCTTC. Translated: CASSLLAGVLSGSYNEQFF.

This clone has a handful of counts. CDR3 protein: CASSQHLGETEAFF. The CDR3 nucleotides are TGTGCCAGCAGCCAGCACTTGGGCGAAACTGAAGCTTTCTTT. The gene calls are TRBV4-2 and TRBJ1-1; D unresolved. V was clipped by 3 bases and J by 5 bases, with 13 bases between them. The CDR3 length is 14 residues. The germline V gene encodes CDR1 LGHNA and CDR2 YNFKEQ.

The chain employs TRBV5-6 and TRBJ2-7, with 8 bases matching TRBD1. The V gene end was trimmed by 1 base and the J gene end by 5 bases; junction bases not matched to a gene: 8. Germline loops: CDR1 SGHDT, CDR2 YYEEEE. This CDR3 region has 15 residues. The CDR3 region is CASSLMDRVRHEQYF. CDR3 DNA sequence: TGTGCCAGCAGCTTGATGGACAGGGTGCGCCACGAGCAGTACTTC.

The genes are TRBV19 and TRBJ2-1, with D possibly being TRBD1 (6 bases). Trimming stripped 4 bases from V and 6 bases from J, with 22 bases between. This CDR3 comprises 17 residues. Germline CDR1 LNHDA, CDR2 SQIVND (reference sequence). The DNA for the CDR3 is TGTGCCAGTAGTACTCAGACAGGTTTCGGGTTGGGCAATGAGCAGTTCTTC. The encoded protein is CASSTQTGFGLGNEQFF.

The V call is TRBV5-8, the J call TRBJ2-4; D remains ambiguous. The V gene lost 4 bases and the J gene lost 6 bases, with 17 bases spanning the gap. Germline V lookup: CDR1 SGHTS, CDR2 YDEGEE. The CDR3 extends over 15 amino acids. In DNA, the CDR3 is TGTGCCAGCAGCCCGAGAGGAGATCCCGTAAACATTCAGTACTTC. Its translation: CASSPRGDPVNIQYF.

As concerns this clone: At one of its ends the junction is not consistent with the germline gene, which may arise from a read error. The genes are TRBV7-7 and TRBJ2-3; maybe TRBD2 (5 bases). Germline CDR1 and CDR2: SSHAT and FNYEAQ (reference sequence). The CDR3 loop spans 15 amino acids. This CDR3 is CASSLDRGSTDTQYF. The CDR3 nucleotides read TGTGCTAGCAGCTTAGATCGAGGGAGCACAGATACGCAGTATTTT.

The rearrangement links TRBV5-1 to TRBJ2-3; 12 bases match TRBD1. The CDR3 extends over 16 amino acids. Germline trimming cut 2 bases from V and 3 bases from J; bases unmatched to any gene: 4. Germline V gene data show CDR1 as SGHRS and CDR2 as YFSETQ. The CDR3, as DNA: TGCGCCAGCAGCTTTGGGACAGGGGGCTGGACAGATACGCAGTATTTT. Its translation is CASSFGTGGWTDTQYF.

This chain connects TRBV29-1 to TRBJ2-1; 9 positions agree with TRBD2. The junction had 4 bases not matched to a gene; V was cut back by 7 bases and J by 0 bases. Germline lookup yields CDR1 SQVTM and CDR2 ANQGSEA. The CDR3 spans 14 residues. The CDR3 nucleotides read TGCAGCGCTAGCGGGGCAAGCTCCTACAATGAGCAGTTCTTC. Amino acid sequence: CSASGASSYNEQFF.

Judged by abundance, this clone is medium-sized. This sequence joins TRBV2 and TRBJ1-1; D gene unclear. The ends were cut back, 3 bases at V and 1 base at J, with 6 bases in the middle. Per the germline V gene, CDR1 is SNHLY and CDR2 is FYNNEI. The CDR3 has 13 residues. CDR3 sequence reads: CASSEGGNTEAFF. As DNA, the CDR3 is TGTGCCAGCAGTGAGGGCGGGAACACTGAAGCTTTCTTT.

The chain combines TRBV4-1 with TRBJ2-3; 9 nucleotides align to TRBD1. CDR3 size: 19 residues. J gave up 2 bases and V 0 bases, and 12 bases lay outside the gene matches. Germline lookup yields CDR1 MGHRA and CDR2 YSYEKL. CDR3 loop: CASSQDLTGGFIHTDTQYF. CDR3 sequence (DNA): TGCGCCAGCAGCCAAGATTTGACAGGGGGATTCATTCACACAGATACGCAGTATTTT.

This clone showed up just a few times. The chain carries TRBV10-3 and TRBJ2-5; 11 positions agree with TRBD2. This CDR3 region has 14 residues. Per germline, CDR1 ENHRY and CDR2 SYGVKD. J was trimmed by 3 bases and V by 5 bases; bases with no gene match: 2. Here the CDR3 DNA reads TGTGCCATCAGTCCGACTAGCGGGGAAGAGACCCAGTACTTC. The encoded protein is CAISPTSGEETQYF.

V usage is TRBV18 and J usage is TRBJ2-7, with 9 bases aligning to TRBD1. The CDR3 loop spans 14 amino acids. Germline V gene data show CDR1 as KGHSH and CDR2 as LQKENI. With 3 bases clipped from V and 2 bases from J, the junction kept 2 bases outside the gene matches. The CDR3 loop is CASSPGTGPYEQYF. The CDR3 DNA is TGTGCCAGCTCACCCGGGACAGGGCCCTACGAGCAGTACTTC.

The V call is TRBV3-1 (or the pseudogene TRBV3-2), the J call TRBJ1-6; 11 bases fit TRBD1. The V segment lost 1 base and the J segment 7 bases; nucleotides outside the gene matches: 3. The germline CDR1 and CDR2 sequences are LGHDT and YNNKEL (reference sequence). The CDR3 runs 16 residues. The CDR3 reads CASSQAGTGGNSPLHF. The CDR3 DNA reads TGTGCCAGCAGCCAAGCTGGGACAGGGGGGAATTCACCCCTCCACTTT.